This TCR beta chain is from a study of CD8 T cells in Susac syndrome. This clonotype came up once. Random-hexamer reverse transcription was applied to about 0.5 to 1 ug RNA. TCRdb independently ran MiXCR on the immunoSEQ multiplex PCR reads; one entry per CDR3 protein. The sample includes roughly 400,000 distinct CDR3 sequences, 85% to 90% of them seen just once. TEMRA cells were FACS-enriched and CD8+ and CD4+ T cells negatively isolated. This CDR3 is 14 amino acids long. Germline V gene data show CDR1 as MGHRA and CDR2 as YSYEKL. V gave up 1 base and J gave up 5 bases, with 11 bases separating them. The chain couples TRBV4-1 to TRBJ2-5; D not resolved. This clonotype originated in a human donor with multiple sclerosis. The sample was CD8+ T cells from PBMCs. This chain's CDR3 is CASSQASSPETQYF. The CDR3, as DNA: TGCGCCAGCAGCCAAGCTTCCAGTCCGGAGACCCAGTACTTC.